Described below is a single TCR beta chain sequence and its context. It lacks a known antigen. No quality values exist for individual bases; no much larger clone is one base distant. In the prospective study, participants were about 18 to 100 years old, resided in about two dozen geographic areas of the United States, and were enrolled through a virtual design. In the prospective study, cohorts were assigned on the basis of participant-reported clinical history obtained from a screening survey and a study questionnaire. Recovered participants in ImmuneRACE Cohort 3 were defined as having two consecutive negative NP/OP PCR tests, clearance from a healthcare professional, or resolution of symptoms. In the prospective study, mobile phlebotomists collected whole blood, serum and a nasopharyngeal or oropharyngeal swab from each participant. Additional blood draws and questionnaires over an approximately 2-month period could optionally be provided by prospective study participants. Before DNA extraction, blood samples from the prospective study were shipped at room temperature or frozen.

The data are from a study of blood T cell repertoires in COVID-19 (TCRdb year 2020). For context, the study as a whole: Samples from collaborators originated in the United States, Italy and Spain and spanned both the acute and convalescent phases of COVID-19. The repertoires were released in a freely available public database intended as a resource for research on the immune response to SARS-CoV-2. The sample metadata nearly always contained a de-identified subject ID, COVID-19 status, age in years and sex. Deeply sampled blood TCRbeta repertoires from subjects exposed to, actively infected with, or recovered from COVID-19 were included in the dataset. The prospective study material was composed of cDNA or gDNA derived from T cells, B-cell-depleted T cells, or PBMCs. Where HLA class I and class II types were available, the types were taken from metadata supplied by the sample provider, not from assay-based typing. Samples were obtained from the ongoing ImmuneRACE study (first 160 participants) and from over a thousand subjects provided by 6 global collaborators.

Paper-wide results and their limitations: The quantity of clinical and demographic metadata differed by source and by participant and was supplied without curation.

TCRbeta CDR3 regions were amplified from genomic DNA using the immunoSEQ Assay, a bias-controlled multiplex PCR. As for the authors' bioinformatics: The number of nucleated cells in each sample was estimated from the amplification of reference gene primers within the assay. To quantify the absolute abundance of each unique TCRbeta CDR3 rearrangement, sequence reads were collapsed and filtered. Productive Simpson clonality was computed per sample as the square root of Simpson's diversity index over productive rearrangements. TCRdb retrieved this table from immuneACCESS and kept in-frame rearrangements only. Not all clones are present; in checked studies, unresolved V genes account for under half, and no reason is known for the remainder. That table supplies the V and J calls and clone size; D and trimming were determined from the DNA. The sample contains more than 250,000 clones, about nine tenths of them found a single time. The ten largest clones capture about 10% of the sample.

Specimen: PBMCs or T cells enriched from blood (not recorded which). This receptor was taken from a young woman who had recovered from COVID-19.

The bases read TGCAGTGCTAGTAGTGAGGTCGAGCAGTACTTC. This sequence encodes CSASSEVEQYF. The V and J segments used are TRBV20-1 and TRBJ2-7; too little of a D gene remains to name it. The CDR3 has 11 amino acids, counting the end cysteine and phenylalanine. Only CDR3 DNA is held: 33 bases, read in frame from base 1. Reading the germline V gene (reference sequence) gives CDR1 DFQATT and CDR2 SNEGSKA. V lost 3 bases and J lost 6 bases; the stretch between them is 9 bases long.